This T cell receptor (beta chain) was found in a study of early T cells in non-severe SARS-CoV-2 infection listed by TCRdb under 2021. About the study as a whole: Bulk RNA from unsorted whole blood was used for TCR sequencing, so alpha and beta chains could not be paired. On the study overall, not on this receptor specifically: VDJdb matching was skewed toward anti-spike CD8 responses, so virus-specific expansions were likely underestimated and private and CD4 specificities were missed.

The receptor library was made with 5' RACE. These reads were obtained on a NextSeq 500. Unique molecular identifiers were attached to individual cDNA molecules in the TCR library protocol so that sequencing error and PCR bias could be corrected. Both TCR alpha and beta chains were sequenced, and tight co-correlation was observed between alpha and beta sequence abundances in each sample. The authors processed their data as follows. Decombinator V4 was used to annotate the V gene, J gene and CDR3 of the TCR sequences. Expanded TCRs were defined as changing significantly between any two time points under a Poisson model with p below 0.0001. TCR abundances were normalised to the total number of TCRs sequenced in each sample and reported as counts per million. MAIT TCRs were defined by TRAV1-2 paired with TRAJ12, TRAJ20 or TRAJ33, and iNKT TCRs by TRAV10 paired with TRAJ18. VDJdb, accessed 1 November 2021, was searched for CMV, EBV and SARS-CoV-2 annotated TCRs, with TCRs annotated for multiple antigens excluded. TCRdb took the public reads, trimmed them with fastp at Q25, ran MiXCR for clone calling and kept in-frame beta chains. Rows are combined by CDR3 protein, so each entry shows the most common genes and DNA. The V and J calls shown here were made by TCRdb, not taken from the authors' results. Present in this sample are roughly 69,000 distinct CDR3 sequences, over 8% of which were seen just once. Roughly a sixth of the sample belongs to the ten largest clones.

Concerning this clonotype: The target of this receptor is not known. Base qualities were left out, and no much larger clone turns up one base away.

This was a case-control study nested in a cohort of healthcare workers in London, UK, who had nasopharyngeal swab PCR tests and blood samples taken every week. Between 23 and 31 March 2020, the week of the UK lockdown, healthcare workers were enrolled and then followed up weekly for as long as 16 weeks. V loses 4 bases, J loses 7 bases, and the germline ends lie 14 bases apart. CDR1 and CDR2 were assigned from the germline V gene as MDHEN and SYDVKM. From the cysteine up to the phenylalanine, the CDR3 has a length of 14 residues. The sequence is cut down to CDR3 DNA, 42 bases in frame from base 1. The origin of this receptor is an adult who was a healthcare worker with PCR-confirmed SARS-CoV-2 infection or an uninfected control (not recorded which). Sequencing was performed on whole blood, taken at baseline. The rearranged chain carries TRBV28 and TRBJ1-5; the D gene is perhaps TRBD1, from 6 matching bases. The CDR3 reads as follows: CASSSQGDHQPQHF. The DNA sequence is TGTGCCAGCAGTTCACAGGGTGATCACCAGCCCCAGCATTTT.